These 22 T cell receptor beta chains originate from one sample sequenced in a study of blood T cell repertoires in COVID-19. Sequencing used immunoSEQ multiplex PCR; TCRdb keeps in-frame clones, though not all of them. The data contain some 230,000 clones, approximately 84% of them singletons. Sequencing was performed on peripheral blood. All receptors derive from a man in his forties with acute or convalescent COVID-19.

As concerns this clone: In the same sample, other DNA sequences code for this CDR3. The chain employs TRBV5-1 and TRBJ2-1, with 8 bases matching TRBD1. The CDR3 contains 15 residues. The J segment lost 1 base and the V segment lost 2 bases, leaving 2 bases of the junction unmatched. Germline loops: CDR1 SGHRS, CDR2 YFSETQ. CDR3 protein: CASSFQGASYNEQFF. CDR3 DNA: TGCGCCAGCAGCTTCCAGGGGGCGTCCTACAATGAGCAGTTCTTC.

The genes are TRBV6-1 and TRBJ1-3; TRBD1 matches 10 bases. Unmatched junction bases numbered 6, after V lost 3 bases and J lost 1 base. Looked up from germline, CDR1 is MNHNS and CDR2 is SASEGT. The CDR3 runs to 17 residues. CDR3 residues: CASSDPGQGTSGNTIYF. As DNA, the CDR3 is TGTGCCAGCAGTGACCCGGGACAGGGGACTTCTGGAAACACCATATATTTT.

The chain recombines TRBV11-3 with TRBJ2-4; D unresolved. The CDR3 sequence is 14 residues long. V lost 5 bases, J lost 2 bases, and 10 bases lay in between. Germline V gene data show CDR1 as SGHNT and CDR2 as YENEEA. CDR3 in DNA: TGTGCCAGCAGCCTAGGTGGCACCAAAAACATTCAGTACTTC. Translated: CASSLGGTKNIQYF. Combining the CDR3 with reference TRBV11-3 and TRBJ2-4 gives the whole variable domain EAGVVQSPRYKIIEKKQPVAFWCNPISGHNTLYWYLQNLGQGPELLIRYENEEAVDDSQLPKDRFSAERLKGVDSTLKIQPAELGDSAVYLCASSLGGTKNIQYFGAGTRLSVL.

The V gene is TRBV7-3, the J gene TRBJ2-2; 10 bases are shared with TRBD2. The trim removed 1 base at V and 4 bases at J, leaving 6 bases unmatched. Germline CDR1 is SGHTA and CDR2 is FQGTGA. CDR3 length: 17 amino acids. CDR3 residues: CASSLSLAGALTGELFF. Written as DNA, the CDR3 is TGTGCCAGCAGCTTAAGCCTAGCGGGAGCCCTCACCGGGGAGCTGTTTTTT.

Remarks on this clone: Additional DNA sequences in this sample encode the identical CDR3. The V and J genes are TRBV5-1 and TRBJ1-5; the match to TRBD1 covers 8 bases. The germline CDR1 and CDR2 sequences are SGHRS and YFSETQ. V lost 4 bases and J lost 6; bases outside the gene matches: 6. The CDR3 length is 14 residues. The CDR3 spells CASSPQGGGQPQHF. DNA for the CDR3: TGCGCCAGCAGCCCACAGGGGGGAGGTCAGCCCCAGCATTTT.

The chain joins TRBV5-1 to TRBJ2-3; D unclear. Germline CDR1 reads SGHRS; CDR2 reads YFSETQ. V lost 6 bases to trimming and J lost 1 base, with 9 bases between them. CDR3 length: 13 residues. DNA for the CDR3: TGCGCCAGCACCGTTTATGGCACAGATACGCAGTATTTT. Translated, it gives CASTVYGTDTQYF. Supplemented by reference TRBV5-1 and TRBJ2-3, the full variable domain reads KAGVTQTPRYLIKTRGQQVTLSCSPISGHRSVSWYQQTPGQGLQFLFEYFSETQRNKGNFPGRFSGRQFSNSRSEMNVSTLELGDSALYLCASTVYGTDTQYFGPGTRLTVL.

About this clone: The sample contains more than one DNA sequence encoding this CDR3. The genes are TRBV27 and TRBJ1-1; D not resolved. This CDR3 contains 13 residues. Germline assignment: CDR1 MNHEY and CDR2 SMNVEV (reference sequence). V lost 0 bases, J lost 1 base, and 3 bases lay in between. In DNA form, the CDR3 reads TGTGCCAGCAGTTTATCTAGGAACACTGAAGCTTTCTTT. It encodes CASSLSRNTEAFF.

This chain joins TRBV21-1 and TRBJ1-5; the table's D call, TRBD1, has no DNA check behind it. TRBV21-1 is designated a pseudogene. This CDR3 comprises 16 residues. The CDR3 protein is CASSSHKDRASQPQHF. The CDR3 region has the DNA TGTGCCAGCAGCTCCCATAAGGACAGGGCAAGTCAGCCCCAGCATTTT.

This clone was observed a single time. The rearrangement uses TRBV7-2 and TRBJ1-2; TRBD1 agrees at 10 bases. CDR3 length equals 15 residues. Germline lookup yields CDR1 SGHTA and CDR2 FQGNSA. J gave up 8 bases and V 5 bases, and 11 bases lay outside the gene matches. In DNA form, the CDR3 reads TGTGCCAGCAGCCCCCGGTTGGGGACAGGGGCCGGCTACACCTTC. This sequence encodes CASSPRLGTGAGYTF.

The chain employs TRBV24-1 and TRBJ1-1, with TRBD1 as a possible D gene (6 bases). Trimming removed 3 bases from V and 7 bases from J, with 11 bases in between. This CDR3 has 13 amino acids. In germline, CDR1 is KGHDR, CDR2 SFDVKD. CDR3 loop: CATSDTRTDEAFF. The CDR3 bases are TGTGCCACCAGTGATACTAGGACAGATGAAGCTTTCTTT.

The chain joins TRBV11-2 to TRBJ1-1; a weak D match, TRBD1 (6 bases). The CDR3 has 13 residues. Germline CDR1 and CDR2: SGHAT and FQNNGV. V lost 0 bases and J lost 6, with 8 bases in between. DNA of the CDR3: TGTGCCAGCAGCTTAGAAAAGGGGGCTGAAGCTTTCTTT. Translation gives CASSLEKGAEAFF.

V and J are TRBV28 and TRBJ1-1; D possibly corresponds to TRBD1 (5 bases). The V gene's germline CDR1 is MDHEN and CDR2 SYDVKM. The CDR3 contains 13 residues. V was trimmed by 8 bases and J by 4 bases, leaving 14 bases between them. CDR3 nucleotides: TGTGCCAGCGCCCTGGGGGGAATCACTGAAGCTTTCTTT. Amino acids: CASALGGITEAFF.

This chain connects TRBV7-9 to TRBJ1-4; D is possibly TRBD1 (6 bases). Per the germline V gene, CDR1 is SEHNR and CDR2 is FQNEAQ (reference sequence). The CDR3 is 15 amino acids. The V end lost 6 bases, the J end lost 0 bases, and 11 bases lay between the germline ends. CDR3 protein: CASSLPGATNEKLFF. The CDR3 region has the DNA TGTGCCAGCAGTCTTCCAGGGGCAACTAATGAAAAACTGTTTTTT.

This chain links TRBV18 with TRBJ1-2; TRBD1 might be the D (6 bases). CDR1 KGHSH and CDR2 LQKENI come from the germline V gene. CDR3 size: 15 residues. Trimming pared 6 bases from V and 3 bases from J, leaving 17 bases between. The CDR3 sequence is CASSQQGTSYYGYTF. CDR3 sequence (DNA): TGTGCCAGCTCGCAGCAGGGGACTAGTTACTATGGCTACACCTTC.

This sequence joins TRBV11-3 and TRBJ1-2, with 8 bases fitting TRBD1. This CDR3 is 14 amino acids long. Per the germline V gene, CDR1 is SGHNT and CDR2 is YENEEA. V shed 0 bases, J shed 6 bases, and the junction held 3 bases outside the gene matches. CDR3 sequence (DNA): TGTGCCAGCAGCTTAGACCAGGGGGCGGATGGCTACACCTTC. The encoded protein is CASSLDQGADGYTF.

This clone was detected ten times or more. The chain recombines TRBV7-2 with TRBJ1-4; D is perhaps TRBD1 (5 bases). Trimming shortened V by 2 bases and J by 3 bases, and 10 bases separated the two germline ends. Germline CDR1 reads SGHTA; CDR2 reads FQGNSA. This CDR3 has 15 amino acids. CDR3 coding DNA: TGTGCCAGCAGCTTATCGGGGGATCCTAATGAAAAACTGTTTTTT. Protein sequence: CASSLSGDPNEKLFF. The whole variable domain, remainder taken from reference TRBV7-2 and TRBJ1-4, is GAGVSQSPSNKVTEKGKDVELRCDPISGHTALYWYRQSLGQGLEFLIYFQGNSAPDKSGLPSDRFSAERTGGSVSTLTIQRTQQEDSAVYLCASSLSGDPNEKLFFGSGTQLSVL.

The V and J genes are TRBV6-5 and TRBJ2-1; TRBD1 matches 7 bases. The germline V gene encodes CDR1 MNHEY and CDR2 SVGAGI. This CDR3 region has 13 residues. V was pared by 6 bases and J by 7 bases, with 6 bases of the junction left unmatched. CDR3 residues: CASSYPGGNEQFF. CDR3 bases: TGTGCCAGCAGCTATCCAGGGGGAAATGAGCAGTTCTTC.

The genes are TRBV19 and TRBJ1-4; 9 bases are shared with TRBD1. The CDR3 extends over 14 amino acids. V shed 4 bases, J shed 7 bases, and the junction held 4 bases outside the gene matches. The germline gives CDR1 LNHDA, CDR2 SQIVND (reference sequence). The CDR3 region has the DNA TGTGCCAGTAGTACACAGGGGGCGGTTGAAAAACTGTTTTTT. Its protein product is CASSTQGAVEKLFF. Supplemented by reference TRBV19 and TRBJ1-4, the full variable domain reads DGGITQSPKYLFRKEGQNVTLSCEQNLNHDAMYWYRQDPGQGLRLIYYSQIVNDFQKGDIAEGYSVSREKKESFPLTVTSAQKNPTAFYLCASSTQGAVEKLFFGSGTQLSVL.

The table lists this clone with a count of one. The rearrangement uses TRBV3-1 (or the pseudogene TRBV3-2) and TRBJ1-4, with 7 bases fitting TRBD1. This CDR3 has 15 residues. With V trimmed by 0 bases and J by 7 bases, 5 bases remained unmatched. Per germline, CDR1 LGHDT and CDR2 YNNKEL (reference sequence). The CDR3 sequence is CASSQDQGVGEKLFF. Here the CDR3 DNA reads TGTGCCAGCAGCCAAGATCAGGGGGTGGGTGAAAAACTGTTTTTT.

The genes are TRBV6-1 and TRBJ1-2; 10 bases fit TRBD1. Germline trimming cut 1 base from V and 7 bases from J; bases unmatched to any gene: 6. Germline V gene sequence: CDR1 MNHNS, CDR2 SASEGT. The CDR3 spans 15 residues. CDR3 region: CASSEVGQGVGGYTF. The CDR3 DNA reads as TGTGCCAGCAGTGAAGTAGGACAGGGGGTAGGTGGCTACACCTTC.

A word on this clone: Other nucleotide sequences from this sample produce the same CDR3. V gene TRBV18 combines with J gene TRBJ1-4; no definite D call. The CDR3 has 13 amino acids. Germline V gene lookup returns CDR1 KGHSH and CDR2 LQKENI. V lost 2 bases and J 4 bases, leaving 5 bases between the germline ends. CDR3 nucleotide sequence: TGTGCCAGCTCACCAGGACTTAATGAAAAACTGTTTTTT. It translates to CASSPGLNEKLFF.

The chain uses TRBV5-6 and TRBJ2-7; D is perhaps TRBD1 (6 bases). This CDR3 is built from 13 residues. The germline gives CDR1 SGHDT, CDR2 YYEEEE. V gave up 0 bases and J gave up 6 bases, with 10 bases separating them. DNA of the CDR3: TGTGCCAGCAGCTTGGACGCCAGGGGCGAGCAGTACTTC. It translates to CASSLDARGEQYF.